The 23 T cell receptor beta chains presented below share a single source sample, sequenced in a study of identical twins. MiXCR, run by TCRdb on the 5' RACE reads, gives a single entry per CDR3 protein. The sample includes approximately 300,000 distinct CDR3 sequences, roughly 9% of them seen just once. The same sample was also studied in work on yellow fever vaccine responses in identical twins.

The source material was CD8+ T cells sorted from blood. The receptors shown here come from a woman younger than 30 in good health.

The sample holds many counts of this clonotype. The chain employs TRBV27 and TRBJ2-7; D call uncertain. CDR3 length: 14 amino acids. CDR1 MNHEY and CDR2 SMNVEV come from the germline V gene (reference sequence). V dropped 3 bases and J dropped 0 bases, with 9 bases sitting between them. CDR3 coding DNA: TGTGCCAGCAGTTTGAACGGGCCCTCCTACGAGCAGTACTTC. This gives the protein CASSLNGPSYEQYF.

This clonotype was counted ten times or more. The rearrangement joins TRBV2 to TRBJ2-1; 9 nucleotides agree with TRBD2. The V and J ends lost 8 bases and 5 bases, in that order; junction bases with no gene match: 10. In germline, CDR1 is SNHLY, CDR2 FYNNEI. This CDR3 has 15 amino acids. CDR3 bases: TGTGCCAGCCAATTGGGGCTAGCGGGGAACAATGAGCAGTTCTTC. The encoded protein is CASQLGLAGNNEQFF.

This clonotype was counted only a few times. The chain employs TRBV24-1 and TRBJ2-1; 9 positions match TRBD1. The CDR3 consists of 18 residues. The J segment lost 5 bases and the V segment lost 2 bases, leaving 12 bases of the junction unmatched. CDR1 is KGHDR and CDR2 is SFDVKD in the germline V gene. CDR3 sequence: CATSDSPNTGGVNNEQFF. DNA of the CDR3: TGTGCCACCAGTGATTCTCCGAATACAGGGGGCGTCAACAATGAGCAGTTCTTC.

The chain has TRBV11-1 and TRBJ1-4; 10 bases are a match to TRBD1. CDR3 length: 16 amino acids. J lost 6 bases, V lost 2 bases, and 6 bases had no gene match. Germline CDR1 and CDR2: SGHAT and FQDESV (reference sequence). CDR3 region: CASSLPTGTGDEKLFF. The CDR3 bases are TGTGCCAGCAGCTTACCCACCGGGACAGGGGATGAAAAACTGTTTTTT. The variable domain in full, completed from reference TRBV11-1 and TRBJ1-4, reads EAEVAQSPRYKITEKSQAVAFWCDPISGHATLYWYRQILGQGPELLVQFQDESVVDDSQLPKDRFSAERLKGVDSTLKIQPAELGDSAMYLCASSLPTGTGDEKLFFGSGTQLSVL.

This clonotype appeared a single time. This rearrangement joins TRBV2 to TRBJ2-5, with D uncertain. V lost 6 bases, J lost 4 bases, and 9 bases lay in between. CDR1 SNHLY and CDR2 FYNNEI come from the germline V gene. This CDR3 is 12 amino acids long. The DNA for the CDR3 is TGTGCCAGCAGGGGTATTGGAGAGACCCAGTACTTC. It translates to CASRGIGETQYF.

CDR3 loop: CATSSQQGSSNTGELFF. CDR3 in DNA: TGTGCCACCAGCAGTCAACAGGGCTCTTCGAACACCGGGGAGCTGTTTTTT. V gene TRBV15 combines with J gene TRBJ2-2; the D gene is possibly TRBD1 (6 bases). This CDR3 region has 17 residues. Per the germline V gene, CDR1 is LNHNV and CDR2 is YYDKDF (reference sequence). V lost 3 bases to trimming and J lost 0 bases, with 14 bases between them.

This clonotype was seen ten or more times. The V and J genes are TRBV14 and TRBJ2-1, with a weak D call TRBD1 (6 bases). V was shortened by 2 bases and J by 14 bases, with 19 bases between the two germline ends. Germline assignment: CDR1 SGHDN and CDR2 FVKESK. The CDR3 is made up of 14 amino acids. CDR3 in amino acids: CASSQRPLQGLEFF. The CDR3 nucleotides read TGTGCCAGCAGCCAACGCCCCCTCCAGGGGTTGGAGTTCTTC.

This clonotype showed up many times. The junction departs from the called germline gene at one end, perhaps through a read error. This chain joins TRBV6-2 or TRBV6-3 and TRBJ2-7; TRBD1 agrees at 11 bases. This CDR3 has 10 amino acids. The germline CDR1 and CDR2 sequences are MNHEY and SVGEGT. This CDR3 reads CASGPGQGDF. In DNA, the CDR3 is TGTGCCAGCGGGCCGGGACAGGGGGACTTC.

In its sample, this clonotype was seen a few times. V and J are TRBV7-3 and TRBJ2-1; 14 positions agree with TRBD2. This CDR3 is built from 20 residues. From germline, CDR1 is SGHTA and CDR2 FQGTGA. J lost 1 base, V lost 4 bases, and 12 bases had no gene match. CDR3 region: CASSSLSRTSGGWSYNEQFF. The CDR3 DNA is TGTGCCAGCAGCTCTCTATCTAGGACTAGCGGGGGGTGGTCCTACAATGAGCAGTTCTTC. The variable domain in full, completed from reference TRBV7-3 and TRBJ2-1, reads GAGVSQTPSNKVTEKGKYVELRCDPISGHTALYWYRQSLGQGPEFLIYFQGTGAADDSGLPNDRFFAVRPEGSVSTLKIQRTERGDSAVYLCASSSLSRTSGGWSYNEQFFGPGTRLTVL.

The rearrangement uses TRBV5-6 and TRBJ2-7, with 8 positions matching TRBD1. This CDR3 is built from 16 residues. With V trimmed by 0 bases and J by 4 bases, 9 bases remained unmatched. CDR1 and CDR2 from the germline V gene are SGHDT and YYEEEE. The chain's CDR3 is CASSLGSGQGTYEQYF. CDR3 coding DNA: TGTGCCAGCAGCTTGGGTAGTGGACAGGGAACTTACGAGCAGTACTTC.

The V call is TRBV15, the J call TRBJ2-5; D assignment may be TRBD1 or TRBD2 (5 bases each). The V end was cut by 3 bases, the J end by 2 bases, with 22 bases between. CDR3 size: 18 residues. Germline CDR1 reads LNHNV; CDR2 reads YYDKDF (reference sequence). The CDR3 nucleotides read TGTGCCACCAGCAGTACGGAGGACACCCAAATTGGGCAAGAGACCCAGTACTTC. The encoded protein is CATSSTEDTQIGQETQYF. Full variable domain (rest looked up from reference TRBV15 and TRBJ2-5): DAMVIQNPRYQVTQFGKPVTLSCSQTLNHNVMYWYQQKSSQAPKLLFHYYDKDFNNEADTPDNFQSRRPNTSFCFLDIRSPGLGDTAMYLCATSSTEDTQIGQETQYFGPGTRLLVL.

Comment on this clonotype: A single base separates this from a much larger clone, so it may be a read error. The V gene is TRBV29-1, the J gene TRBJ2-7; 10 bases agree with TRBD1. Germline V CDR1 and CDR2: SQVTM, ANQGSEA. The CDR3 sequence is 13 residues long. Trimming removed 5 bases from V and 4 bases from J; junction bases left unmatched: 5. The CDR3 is CSVTGTGVYEQYF. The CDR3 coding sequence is TGCAGCGTTACCGGGACAGGGGTTTACGAGCAGTACTTC.

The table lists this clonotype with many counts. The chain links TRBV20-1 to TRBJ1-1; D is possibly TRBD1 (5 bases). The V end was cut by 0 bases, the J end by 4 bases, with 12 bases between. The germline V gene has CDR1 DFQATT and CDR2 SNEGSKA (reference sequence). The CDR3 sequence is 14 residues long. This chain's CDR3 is CSARDLWGSTEAFF. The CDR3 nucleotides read TGCAGTGCTAGAGATCTGTGGGGCTCCACTGAAGCTTTCTTT.

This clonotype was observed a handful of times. The CDR3 DNA is TGCAGTGCCCGCGACAACACTGAAGCTTTCTTT. Translation gives CSARDNTEAFF. The chain carries TRBV20-1 and TRBJ1-1; D unresolved. Trimming removed 6 bases from V and 2 bases from J, with 7 bases in between. CDR1 and CDR2 (germline): DFQATT, SNEGSKA (reference sequence). CDR3 length: 11 amino acids.

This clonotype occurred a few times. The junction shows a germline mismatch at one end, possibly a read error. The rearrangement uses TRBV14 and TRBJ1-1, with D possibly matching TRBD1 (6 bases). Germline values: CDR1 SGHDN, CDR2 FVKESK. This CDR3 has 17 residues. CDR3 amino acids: CASSKDRGAGVNTEAFF. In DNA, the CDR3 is TGTGCCAGCAGCAAAGATAGGGGGGCAGGGGTGAACACTGAAGCTTTCTTT.

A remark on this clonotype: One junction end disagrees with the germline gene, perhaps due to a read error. The CDR3 sequence is CASSPPLAVNTDTQFF. The CDR3 DNA is TGTGCCAGCAGCCCCCCTTTAGCGGTTAACACAGATACGCAGTTTTTT. The J gene is TRBJ2-3, the V gene TRBV7-9, with a possible D match to TRBD2 (6 bases). The germline CDR1 and CDR2 sequences are SEHNR and FQNEAQ (reference sequence). The CDR3 has 16 amino acids.

The CDR3 bases are TGTGCCAGCTCACACACAACATCATCCCATCCCTCGAACTATGGCTACACCTTC. It encodes CASSHTTSSHPSNYGYTF. The V call is TRBV18, the J call TRBJ1-2; D is uncertain. CDR1 and CDR2 from the germline V gene are KGHSH and LQKENI. CDR3 length: 18 amino acids. V lost 4 bases, J lost 2 bases, and 23 bases lay in between.

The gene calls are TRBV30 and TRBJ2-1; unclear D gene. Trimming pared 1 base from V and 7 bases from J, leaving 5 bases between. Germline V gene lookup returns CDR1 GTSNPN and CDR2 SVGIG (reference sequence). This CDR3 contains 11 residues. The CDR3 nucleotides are TGTGCCTGGAGTGGAGGTAATGAGCAGTTCTTC. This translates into CAWSGGNEQFF.

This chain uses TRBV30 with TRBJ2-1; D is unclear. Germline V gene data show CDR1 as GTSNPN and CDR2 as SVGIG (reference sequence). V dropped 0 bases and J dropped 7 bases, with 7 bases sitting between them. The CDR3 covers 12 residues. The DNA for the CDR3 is TGTGCCTGGAGTGTAGCTGGGAATGAGCAGTTCTTC. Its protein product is CAWSVAGNEQFF.

CDR3 loop: CASSQVANTGELFF. The DNA of the CDR3 is TGCGCCAGCAGCCAAGTGGCGAACACCGGGGAGCTGTTTTTT. V is TRBV4-1 and J is TRBJ2-2; D gene unclear. V was trimmed by 1 base and J by 0 bases, leaving 3 bases between them. The CDR3 is 14 residues long. The germline V gene has CDR1 MGHRA and CDR2 YSYEKL.

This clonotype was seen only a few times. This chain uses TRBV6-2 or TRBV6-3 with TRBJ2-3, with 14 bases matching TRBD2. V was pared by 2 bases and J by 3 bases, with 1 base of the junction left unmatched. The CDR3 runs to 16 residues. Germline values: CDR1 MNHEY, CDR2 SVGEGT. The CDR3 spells CASSYGTSGRTDTQYF. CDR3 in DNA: TGTGCCAGCAGTTACGGGACTAGCGGGAGAACAGATACGCAGTATTTT.

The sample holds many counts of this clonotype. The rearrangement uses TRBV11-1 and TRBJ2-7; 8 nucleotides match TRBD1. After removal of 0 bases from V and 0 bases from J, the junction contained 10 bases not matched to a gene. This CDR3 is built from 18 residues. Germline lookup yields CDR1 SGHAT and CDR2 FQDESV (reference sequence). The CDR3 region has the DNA TGTGCCAGCAGCTTAGCGTCGCAGGGGGCGTCTAGCTCCTACGAGCAGTACTTC. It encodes CASSLASQGASSSYEQYF.

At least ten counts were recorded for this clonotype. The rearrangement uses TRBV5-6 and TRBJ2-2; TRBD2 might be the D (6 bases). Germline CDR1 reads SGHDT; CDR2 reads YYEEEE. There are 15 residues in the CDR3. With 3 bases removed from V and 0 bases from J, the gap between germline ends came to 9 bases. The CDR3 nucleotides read TGTGCCAGCAGCTCTCGGGAGCCGAACACCGGGGAGCTGTTTTTT. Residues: CASSSREPNTGELFF.